The 27 T cell receptor beta chains below come from one sample, sequenced in a study of T cells after yellow fever vaccination. TCRdb redid the calling of the 5' RACE reads with MiXCR, one entry per CDR3 protein. The profile covers 620,000 or so distinct CDR3 sequences, with more than 9% appearing a single time and about 15% taken by the ten largest. The sample in question was PBMCs, obtained on the day of the yellow fever booster vaccination. Receptors were obtained from a man aged 25-45 years who received the YFV17D yellow fever vaccine.

In its sample, this clonotype was seen a few times. V usage is TRBV29-1 and J usage is TRBJ2-3; D not resolved. This CDR3 is 14 amino acids long. The V end was cut by 6 bases, the J end by 1 base, with 14 bases between. The germline V gene has CDR1 SQVTM and CDR2 ANQGSEA. The CDR3 protein is CSVAVPGGTDTQYF. In DNA form, the CDR3 reads TGCAGCGTCGCAGTACCCGGCGGCACAGATACGCAGTATTTT.

The sample holds a few counts of this clonotype. The chain has TRBV7-2 and TRBJ2-3; tentatively, D is TRBD1 (5 bases). V shed 4 bases and J shed 5 bases, with 7 bases lying between them. CDR1 is SGHTA and CDR2 is FQGNSA in the germline V gene. This CDR3 spans 12 amino acids. CDR3 loop: CASSSTEDTQYF. CDR3 DNA sequence: TGTGCCAGCAGCTCGACAGAAGATACGCAGTATTTT.

This clonotype has just a few counts. This rearrangement joins TRBV10-3 to TRBJ2-1, with 12 bases identical to TRBD2. The CDR3 runs to 15 residues. Germline CDR1 and CDR2: ENHRY and SYGVKD. Unmatched junction bases numbered 11, after V lost 2 bases and J lost 15 bases. The CDR3 region has the DNA TGTGCCATCAGTGAGGGACTAGCGGGAAGTCAGGTTGTGTTCTTC. Its translation: CAISEGLAGSQVVFF.

This clonotype was counted between two and nine times. The genes are TRBV9 and TRBJ2-3; 10 bases line up with TRBD2. Germline V lookup: CDR1 SGDLS, CDR2 YYNGEE. Unmatched junction bases numbered 4, after V lost 2 bases and J lost 4 bases. The CDR3 loop spans 15 amino acids. CDR3 sequence (DNA): TGTGCCAGCAGCGTTACTAGCGGGACGGCAGATACGCAGTATTTT. It encodes CASSVTSGTADTQYF.

The table lists this clonotype with a few counts. V is TRBV29-1 and J is TRBJ1-2, with TRBD1 matching over 7 bases. CDR1 and CDR2 from the germline V gene are SQVTM and ANQGSEA. This CDR3 has 14 residues. After removal of 7 bases from V and 2 bases from J, the junction contained 10 bases not matched to a gene. In nucleotides, the CDR3 is TGCAGCGCCGGGGGGACAGAGAGAAACTATGGCTACACCTTC. Translated, it gives CSAGGTERNYGYTF.

This clonotype was detected a few times. The chain links TRBV5-5 to TRBJ2-5, with D perhaps being TRBD1 or TRBD2 (5 bases each). The length of the CDR3 is 14 residues. The V end lost 7 bases, the J end lost 2 bases, and 15 bases lay between the germline ends. Germline values: CDR1 SGHKS, CDR2 YYEKEE (reference sequence). DNA of the CDR3: TGTGCCAGCTTCCCCCAATGGGGGCAAGAGACCCAGTACTTC. Amino acid sequence: CASFPQWGQETQYF.

This clonotype was observed many times. The gene calls are TRBV12-3 or TRBV12-4 and TRBJ2-1; TRBD2 is a possible D gene (5 bases). This CDR3 comprises 19 residues. Trimming pared 6 bases from V and 0 bases from J, leaving 24 bases between. CDR3 bases: TGTGCCAGCAGGGCTCCGAACCAGGCCCGGGGATACTCCTACAATGAGCAGTTCTTC. This codes for CASRAPNQARGYSYNEQFF.

This clonotype turned up a few times. The chain is built from TRBV5-6 and TRBJ1-2; 7 nucleotides line up with TRBD1. There are 15 residues in the CDR3. The junction had 4 bases not matched to a gene; V was cut back by 0 bases and J by 2 bases. Germline values: CDR1 SGHDT, CDR2 YYEEEE. CDR3 sequence: CASSLDPGQNYGYTF. The CDR3 DNA reads TGTGCCAGCAGCTTGGACCCGGGACAGAACTATGGCTACACCTTC.

This clonotype was picked up a small number of times. The chain carries TRBV29-1 and TRBJ2-1, with 9 bases lining up with TRBD2. Trimming took 5 bases from V and 9 from J; bases not matched to a gene: 8. The germline V gene encodes CDR1 SQVTM and CDR2 ANQGSEA. This CDR3 comprises 13 residues. This chain's CDR3 is CSVKLAGSSEQFF. The CDR3 region has the DNA TGCAGCGTTAAACTAGCGGGCTCCAGTGAGCAGTTCTTC.

This clonotype was counted only a few times. The chain couples TRBV24-1 to TRBJ2-3; the D is unclear. Germline CDR1 KGHDR, CDR2 SFDVKD. This CDR3 contains 14 residues. V lost 9 bases to trimming and J lost 2 bases, with 14 bases between them. CDR3 nucleotide sequence: TGTGCCACCGGAGCGAGCCGGGCCACAGATACGCAGTATTTT. Translated, it gives CATGASRATDTQYF.

This clonotype was counted at least ten times. The chain recombines TRBV5-6 with TRBJ2-7; 7 bases agree with TRBD1. Per germline, CDR1 SGHDT and CDR2 YYEEEE. The V gene end was trimmed by 0 bases and the J gene end by 3 bases; junction bases not matched to a gene: 3. This CDR3 spans 14 amino acids. The CDR3 DNA is TGTGCCAGCAGCTTGGCGGGACAGAACTACGAGCAGTACTTC. It encodes CASSLAGQNYEQYF. The full variable domain, completed using reference TRBV5-6 and TRBJ2-7, is DAGVTQSPTHLIKTRGQQVTLRCSPKSGHDTVSWYQQALGQGPQFIFQYYEEEERQRGNFPDRFSGHQFPNYSSELNVNALLLGDSALYLCASSLAGQNYEQYFGPGTRLTVT.

The chain recombines TRBV20-1 with TRBJ1-5, with a tentative D call TRBD1 (5 bases). CDR3 length equals 15 residues. The germline CDR1 and CDR2 sequences are DFQATT and SNEGSKA (reference sequence). The V and J ends lost 0 bases and 2 bases respectively, with 11 bases between them. DNA for the CDR3: TGCAGTGCTAGAGATCCCGGGGGGGGCAATCAGCCCCAGCATTTT. Its protein is CSARDPGGGNQPQHF.

The chain is built from TRBV6-5 and TRBJ2-6, with D tentatively TRBD1 (6 bases). The V gene lost 0 bases and the J gene lost 3 bases, with 9 bases spanning the gap. Germline V CDR1 and CDR2: MNHEY, SVGAGI. The CDR3 has 16 residues. This chain's CDR3 is CASSYSAGVGANVLTF. CDR3 coding DNA: TGTGCCAGCAGTTACTCGGCAGGGGTTGGGGCCAACGTCCTGACTTTC.

The genes are TRBV9 and TRBJ2-5; D is possibly TRBD2 (6 bases). CDR3 length equals 16 residues. Looked up from germline, CDR1 is SGDLS and CDR2 is YYNGEE. Trimming removed 3 bases at V and 3 bases at J, with 18 bases between. CDR3 sequence reads: CASSASRTTPEETQYF. The CDR3 DNA follows: TGTGCCAGCAGCGCCTCCAGGACTACCCCAGAAGAGACCCAGTACTTC. The full variable domain, completed using reference TRBV9 and TRBJ2-5, is DSGVTQTPKHLITATGQRVTLRCSPRSGDLSVYWYQQSLDQGLQFLIQYYNGEERAKGNILERFSAQQFPDLHSELNLSSLELGDSALYFCASSASRTTPEETQYFGPGTRLLVL.

This clonotype showed up just a few times. The chain couples TRBV29-1 to TRBJ2-2, with TRBD2 identical over 10 bases. V was clipped by 2 bases and J by 4 bases; unmatched bases: 7. The CDR3 is 16 amino acids. Germline assignment: CDR1 SQVTM and CDR2 ANQGSEA. The CDR3 DNA reads as TGCAGCGTTGAAATGTTTAGCGGGAGGCCCACCGGGGAGCTGTTTTTT. Translation: CSVEMFSGRPTGELFF.

The V call is TRBV30, the J call TRBJ1-2, with TRBD1 matching 7 bases. This CDR3 contains 13 residues. The V gene end was trimmed by 5 bases and the J gene end by 5 bases; junction bases not matched to a gene: 8. Germline CDR1 is GTSNPN and CDR2 is SVGIG (reference sequence). Written as DNA, the CDR3 is TGTGCCTGGCGACAGGGCCCGCAGTATGGCTACACCTTC. This codes for CAWRQGPQYGYTF.

The genes are TRBV7-2 and TRBJ1-6, with D possibly matching TRBD1 (5 bases). CDR3 size: 15 residues. V lost 3 bases and J lost 6, with 12 bases in between. CDR1 SGHTA and CDR2 FQGNSA come from the germline V gene. CDR3 bases: TGTGCCAGCAGCTTGACGGTGGGGACTAATTCACCCCTCCACTTT. This translates into CASSLTVGTNSPLHF.

This clonotype was detected a few times. This chain connects TRBV11-2 to TRBJ2-1, with D unclear. The CDR3 covers 13 residues. Trimming pared 4 bases from V and 9 bases from J, leaving 13 bases between. Germline CDR1 and CDR2: SGHAT and FQNNGV. CDR3 residues: CASSSHQRGEQFF. DNA of the CDR3: TGTGCCAGCAGCTCTCACCAGAGAGGTGAGCAGTTCTTC.

Only a few counts were recorded for this clonotype. This sequence joins TRBV14 and TRBJ2-5, with 10 positions matching TRBD1. V gave up 0 bases and J gave up 5 bases; unmatched junction bases: 9. This CDR3 region has 17 residues. Germline V gives CDR1 SGHDN, CDR2 FVKESK. The CDR3 sequence: CASSQDLTGGLWETQYF. DNA for the CDR3: TGTGCCAGCAGCCAAGATCTGACAGGGGGCCTTTGGGAGACCCAGTACTTC.

This clonotype was counted many times. The J gene is TRBJ2-1, the V gene TRBV5-1, with 11 bases fitting TRBD2. Germline V gene sequence: CDR1 SGHRS, CDR2 YFSETQ. The CDR3 sequence is 15 residues long. Trimming cost V 4 bases and J 8 bases; bases outside gene matches: 8. The CDR3 spells CASSTTSGSIDEQFF. CDR3 in DNA: TGCGCCAGCAGCACCACTAGCGGGAGTATCGATGAGCAGTTCTTC.

In its sample, this clonotype was seen a few times. The CDR3, as DNA: TGTGCCAGCAGTTGGGGTGGCACTGAAGCTTTCTTT. This gives the protein CASSWGGTEAFF. The rearrangement joins TRBV12-3 or TRBV12-4 to TRBJ1-1; D call uncertain. This CDR3 is built from 12 residues. Trimming stripped 4 bases from V and 4 bases from J, with 7 bases between.

This clonotype was seen at least ten times. The CDR3 region is CASSLVGNQPQHF. Written as DNA, the CDR3 is TGTGCCAGCAGCTTAGTGGGGAATCAGCCCCAGCATTTT. The V gene is TRBV7-2, the J gene TRBJ1-5; D unclear. Germline loops: CDR1 SGHTA, CDR2 FQGNSA. V lost 1 base to trimming and J lost 4 bases, with 5 bases between them. This CDR3 has 13 amino acids.

This chain uses TRBV6-5 with TRBJ2-2; D may be TRBD1 (6 bases). In germline, CDR1 is MNHEY, CDR2 SVGAGI. V was clipped by 1 base and J by 4 bases, with 7 bases between them. The CDR3 covers 14 residues. CDR3 bases: TGTGCCAGCAGTTACTTAGGGGGCACCGGGGAGCTGTTTTTT. Its protein product is CASSYLGGTGELFF.

This clonotype was seen a handful of times. The chain couples TRBV2 to TRBJ2-1, with 8 bases aligning to TRBD1. V lost 7 bases, J lost 9 bases, and 2 bases stayed unmatched. The length of the CDR3 is 11 residues. Germline assignment: CDR1 SNHLY and CDR2 FYNNEI. As DNA, the CDR3 is TGTGCCAGCAACAGGGGGGTTGAGCAGTTCTTC. Amino acid sequence: CASNRGVEQFF.

This clonotype was picked up a small number of times. The V call is TRBV7-2, the J call TRBJ1-1; unclear D gene. Deletions cut 4 bases from V and 1 base from J, with 7 bases between. This CDR3 spans 13 amino acids. Germline CDR1 SGHTA, CDR2 FQGNSA. CDR3 coding DNA: TGTGCCAGCAGCTCGTCCAGGAACACTGAAGCTTTCTTT. Protein: CASSSSRNTEAFF. Full variable domain (outside the CDR3, taken from reference TRBV7-2 and TRBJ1-1): GAGVSQSPSNKVTEKGKDVELRCDPISGHTALYWYRQSLGQGLEFLIYFQGNSAPDKSGLPSDRFSAERTGGSVSTLTIQRTQQEDSAVYLCASSSSRNTEAFFGQGTRLTVV.

This clonotype has ten or more counts. The V gene is TRBV14, the J gene TRBJ2-7; 8 nucleotides align to TRBD2. From germline, CDR1 is SGHDN and CDR2 FVKESK. The CDR3 has 15 amino acids. Trimming cost V 4 bases and J 0 bases; bases outside gene matches: 5. This CDR3 is CASSPGGGSSYEQYF. CDR3 bases: TGTGCCAGCAGCCCGGGAGGGGGGAGCTCCTACGAGCAGTACTTC. Complete variable domain (other parts from reference TRBV14 and TRBJ2-7): EAGVTQFPSHSVIEKGQTVTLRCDPISGHDNLYWYRRVMGKEIKFLLHFVKESKQDESGMPNNRFLAERTGGTYSTLKVQPAELEDSGVYFCASSPGGGSSYEQYFGPGTRLTVT.

This rearrangement joins TRBV6-5 to TRBJ2-3, with 7 bases matching TRBD1. The CDR3 sequence is 16 residues long. The ends lost 2 bases at V and 6 bases at J; junction bases unmatched: 11. Germline values: CDR1 MNHEY, CDR2 SVGAGI. In DNA, the CDR3 is TGTGCCAGCAGTTACCTACGACAGGGTTCGGCGGATACGCAGTATTTT. Encoded protein: CASSYLRQGSADTQYF.